This T cell receptor beta chain derives from a study of T-cell memory formation after mild COVID-19. Study as a whole: There were largely donor-specific TCR clusters.

A few counts support this clonotype. Its antigen remains unidentified. Regarding the study as a whole: The finding that pre-infection memory included some responding clones suggested that cross-reactive memory joined. Second-wave clones that peaked on day 37 lacked confirmed SARS-CoV-2 specificity.

From the 5' RACE reads, TCRdb called clonotypes with MiXCR, one entry per CDR3 protein. The data hold around 370,000 distinct CDR3 sequences, with more than 20% observed a single time. Trimming left V 3 bases short and J 5 bases short, with 11 bases between. This CDR3 is built from 14 residues. Germline CDR1 and CDR2: MRHNA and SNTAGT. Sequenced sample: PBMCs or a T cell subset sorted from them (not recorded which). The sequence derives from an adult woman who had mild COVID-19 (a few samples of this study predate the infection). Cell type and time point are not known. V is TRBV6-4 and J is TRBJ2-1; D call uncertain. The CDR3 nucleotides are TGTGCCAGCAGTGATGGAACGGCAAACAATGAGCAGTTCTTC. Translated, it gives CASSDGTANNEQFF.